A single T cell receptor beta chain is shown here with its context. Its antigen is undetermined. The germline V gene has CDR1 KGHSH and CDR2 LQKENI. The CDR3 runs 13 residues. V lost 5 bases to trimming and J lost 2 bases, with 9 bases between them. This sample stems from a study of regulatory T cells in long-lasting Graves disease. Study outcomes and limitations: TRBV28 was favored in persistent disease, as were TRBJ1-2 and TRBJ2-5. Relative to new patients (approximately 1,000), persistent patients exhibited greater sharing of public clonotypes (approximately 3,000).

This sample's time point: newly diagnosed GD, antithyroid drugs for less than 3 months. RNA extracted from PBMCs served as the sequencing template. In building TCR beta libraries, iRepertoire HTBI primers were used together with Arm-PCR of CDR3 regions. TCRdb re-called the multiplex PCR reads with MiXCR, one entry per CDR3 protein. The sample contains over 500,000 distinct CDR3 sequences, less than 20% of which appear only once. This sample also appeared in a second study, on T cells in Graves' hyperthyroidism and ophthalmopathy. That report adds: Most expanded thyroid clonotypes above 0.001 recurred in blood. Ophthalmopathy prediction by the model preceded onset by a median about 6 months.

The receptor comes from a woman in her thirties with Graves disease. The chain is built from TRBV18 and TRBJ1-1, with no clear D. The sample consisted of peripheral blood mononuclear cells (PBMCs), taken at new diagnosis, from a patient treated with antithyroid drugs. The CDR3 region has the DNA TGTGCCAGCTCAACGGGGATTAACACTGAAGCTTTCTTT. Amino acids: CASSTGINTEAFF.